These 6 T cell receptor beta chains originate from one sample sequenced in a study of cytomegalovirus exposure and HLA in healthy donors. PCR employed 60 Vbeta and 13 Jbeta primers. Produced via immunoSEQ multiplex PCR; TCRdb's table is partial and in-frame only. The repertoire shows about 210,000 clones; the top ten hold about 1%. Sequencing was performed on PBMCs. Receptor source: a woman younger than 45 in good health and CMV-seropositive.

This chain's CDR3 is CASSPSDRGPTEAFF. Here the CDR3 DNA reads TGTGCCAGCAGTCCCTCGGACAGGGGCCCCACTGAAGCTTTCTTT. V and J are TRBV6-5 and TRBJ1-1; TRBD1 matches 9 bases. The CDR3 length is 15 residues. Looked up from germline, CDR1 is MNHEY and CDR2 is SVGAGI. J gave up 4 bases and V 5 bases, and 8 bases lay outside the gene matches.

This rearrangement joins TRBV10-2 to TRBJ1-4; D ambiguous. Germline V lookup: CDR1 WSHSY, CDR2 SAAADI. The ends were cut back, 6 bases at V and 4 bases at J, with 12 bases in the middle. CDR3 length equals 14 residues. CDR3 protein: CASSFTRGNEKLFF. In nucleotides, the CDR3 is TGCGCCAGCAGCTTCACACGGGGTAATGAAAAACTGTTTTTT.

This sequence joins TRBV28 and TRBJ1-4, with 9 bases fitting TRBD1. Germline trimming cut 6 bases from V and 3 bases from J; bases unmatched to any gene: 17. Germline CDR1 reads MDHEN; CDR2 reads SYDVKM. The CDR3 consists of 19 residues. CDR3 sequence: CASRPRDRVVKTANEKLFF. As DNA, the CDR3 is TGTGCCAGCAGGCCTCGGGACAGGGTGGTGAAAACCGCTAATGAAAAACTGTTTTTT.

The chain recombines TRBV6-1 with TRBJ2-3; 10 nucleotides line up with TRBD2. V shed 6 bases, J shed 6 bases, and the junction held 12 bases outside the gene matches. This CDR3 comprises 16 residues. CDR1 and CDR2 (germline): MNHNS, SASEGT. The CDR3 here is CASRETYSGGRDTQYF. The DNA for the CDR3 is TGTGCCAGCAGAGAAACTTATAGCGGGGGGCGGGATACGCAGTATTTT.

CDR3 protein: CASSLIFTGESPLHF. The CDR3 DNA follows: TGTGCCAGCAGCTTAATCTTTACAGGGGAGTCACCCCTCCACTTT. This chain joins TRBV5-5 and TRBJ1-6, with 7 bases fitting TRBD1. The CDR3 runs 15 residues. V trimming: 2 bases; J trimming: 10 bases; junction bases outside the gene matches: 9. Germline lookup yields CDR1 SGHKS and CDR2 YYEKEE (reference sequence).

The genes are TRBV27 and TRBJ2-7; no clear D gene. Per germline, CDR1 MNHEY and CDR2 SMNVEV (reference sequence). Trimming pared 4 bases from V and 0 bases from J, leaving 7 bases between. The length of the CDR3 is 13 residues. CDR3 bases: TGTGCCAGCAGTTCGAGGAGCTCCTACGAGCAGTACTTC. Protein product: CASSSRSSYEQYF.